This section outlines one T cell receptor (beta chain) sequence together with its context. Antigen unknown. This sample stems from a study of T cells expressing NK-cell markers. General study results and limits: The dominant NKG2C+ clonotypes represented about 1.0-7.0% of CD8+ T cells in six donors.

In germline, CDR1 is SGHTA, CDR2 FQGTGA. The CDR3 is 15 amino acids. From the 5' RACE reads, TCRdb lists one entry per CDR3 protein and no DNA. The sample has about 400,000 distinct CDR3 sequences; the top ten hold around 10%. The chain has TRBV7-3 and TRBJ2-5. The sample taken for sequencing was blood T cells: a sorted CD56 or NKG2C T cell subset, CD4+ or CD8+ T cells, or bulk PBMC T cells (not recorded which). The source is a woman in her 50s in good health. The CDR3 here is CASSLTGIKQETQYF.